The following is a TCR beta chain sequence with its context. The data originate from a study of blood T cell repertoires in COVID-19. Study information: Sites in the United States, Italy and Spain provided acute and convalescent COVID-19 samples. T cells, B-cell-depleted T cells, or PBMCs provided the cDNA or gDNA that served as material.

Original methodology: Estimated nucleated cell counts came from reference gene primer amplification. The repertoire was sequenced with immunoSEQ multiplex PCR; TCRdb's copy has only in-frame clones and lacks some. V and J calls and clone size are given by that table; D and trimming were obtained from the DNA. The sample lists tens of thousands of clones, roughly 87% occurring once. This CDR3 is 16 amino acids long. V dropped 2 bases and J dropped 8; count of bases not matched to a gene: 8. CDR1 is SGHNT and CDR2 is YENEEA in the germline V gene. The J gene is TRBJ2-1, the V gene TRBV11-3; 11 positions agree with TRBD2. The TCR sequence derives from a woman aged 45-65 years in a cohort sampled during active COVID-19. The sample was peripheral blood. The CDR3 coding sequence is TGTGCCAGCAGCTTAACTCTAGCGGGGGGTGGATATGAGCAGTTCTTC. Translating it yields CASSLTLAGGGYEQFF.